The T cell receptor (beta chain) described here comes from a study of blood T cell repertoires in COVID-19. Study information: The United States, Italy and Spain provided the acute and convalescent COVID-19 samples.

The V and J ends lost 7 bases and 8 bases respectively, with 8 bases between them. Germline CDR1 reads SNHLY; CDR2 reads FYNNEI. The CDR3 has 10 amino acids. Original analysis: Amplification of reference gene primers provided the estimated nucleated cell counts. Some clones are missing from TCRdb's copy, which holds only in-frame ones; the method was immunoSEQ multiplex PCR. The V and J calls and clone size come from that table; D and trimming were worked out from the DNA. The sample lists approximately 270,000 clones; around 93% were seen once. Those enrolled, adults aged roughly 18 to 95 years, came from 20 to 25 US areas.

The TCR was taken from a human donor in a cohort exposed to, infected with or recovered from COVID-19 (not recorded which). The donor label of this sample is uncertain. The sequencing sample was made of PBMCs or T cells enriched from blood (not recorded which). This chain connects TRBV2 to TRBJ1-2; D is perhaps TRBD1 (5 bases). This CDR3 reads CASKAGGYTF. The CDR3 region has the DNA TGTGCCAGCAAAGCAGGGGGCTACACCTTC.